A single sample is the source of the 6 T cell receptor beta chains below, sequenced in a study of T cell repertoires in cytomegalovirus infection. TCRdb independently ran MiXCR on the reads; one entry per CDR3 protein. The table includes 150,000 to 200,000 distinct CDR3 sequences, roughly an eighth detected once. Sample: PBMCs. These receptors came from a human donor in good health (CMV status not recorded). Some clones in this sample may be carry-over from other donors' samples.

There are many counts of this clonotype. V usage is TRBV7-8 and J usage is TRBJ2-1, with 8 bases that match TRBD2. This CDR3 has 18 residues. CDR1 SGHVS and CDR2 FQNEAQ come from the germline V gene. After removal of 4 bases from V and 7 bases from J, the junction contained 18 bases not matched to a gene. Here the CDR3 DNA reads TGTGCCAGCAGCTCCCTCTCTCTTAGCGGGAAGGGTTATAATGAGCAGTTCTTC. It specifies CASSSLSLSGKGYNEQFF.

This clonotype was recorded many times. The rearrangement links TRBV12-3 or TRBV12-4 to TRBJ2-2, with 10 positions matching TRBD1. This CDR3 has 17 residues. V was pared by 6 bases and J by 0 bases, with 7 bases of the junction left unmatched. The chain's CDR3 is CASSTGTGDANTGELFF. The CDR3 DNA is TGTGCCAGCAGCACCGGGACAGGGGACGCGAACACCGGGGAGCTGTTTTTT.

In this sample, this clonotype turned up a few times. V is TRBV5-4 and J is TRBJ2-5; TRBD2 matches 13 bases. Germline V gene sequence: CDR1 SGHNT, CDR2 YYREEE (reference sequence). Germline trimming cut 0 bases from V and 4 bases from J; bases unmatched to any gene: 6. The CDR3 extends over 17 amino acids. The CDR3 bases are TGTGCCAGCAGCTTGGGCACTAGCGGGAGGGCTCGAGAGACCCAGTACTTC. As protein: CASSLGTSGRARETQYF.

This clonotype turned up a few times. CDR3 region: CSARPQPPFAGNTIYF. As DNA, the CDR3 is TGCAGTGCTAGACCCCAACCCCCGTTTGCTGGAAACACCATATATTTT. J is TRBJ1-3 and V is TRBV20-1, with D unclear. Germline-derived CDR1 and CDR2 are DFQATT and SNEGSKA (reference sequence). The CDR3 has 16 residues. V lost 2 bases and J 2 bases, leaving 16 bases between the germline ends.

CDR3 sequence reads: CATRTGNTEAFF. The CDR3 DNA is TGTGCCACGCGGACAGGGAACACTGAAGCTTTCTTT. This chain uses TRBV10-3 with TRBJ1-1, with TRBD1 matching 7 bases. Germline V lookup: CDR1 ENHRY, CDR2 SYGVKD. V shed 10 bases, J shed 1 base, and the junction held 3 bases outside the gene matches. The CDR3 has 12 amino acids.

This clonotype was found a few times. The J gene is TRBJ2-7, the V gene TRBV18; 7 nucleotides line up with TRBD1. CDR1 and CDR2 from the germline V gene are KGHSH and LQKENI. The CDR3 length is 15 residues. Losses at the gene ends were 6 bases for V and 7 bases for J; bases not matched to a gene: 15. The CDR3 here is CASSMDRSFSYEQYF. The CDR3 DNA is TGTGCCAGCTCGATGGACAGGTCGTTTTCTTATGAGCAGTACTTC.